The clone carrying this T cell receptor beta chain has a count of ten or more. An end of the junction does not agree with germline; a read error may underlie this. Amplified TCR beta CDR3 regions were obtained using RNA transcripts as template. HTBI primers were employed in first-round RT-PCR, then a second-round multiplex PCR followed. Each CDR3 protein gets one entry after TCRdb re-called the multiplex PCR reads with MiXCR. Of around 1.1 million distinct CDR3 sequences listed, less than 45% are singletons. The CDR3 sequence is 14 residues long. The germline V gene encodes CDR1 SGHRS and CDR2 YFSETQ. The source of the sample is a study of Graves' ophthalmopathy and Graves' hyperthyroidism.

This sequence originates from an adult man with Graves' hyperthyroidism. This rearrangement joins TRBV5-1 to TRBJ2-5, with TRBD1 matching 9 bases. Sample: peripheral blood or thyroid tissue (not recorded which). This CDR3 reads CASSLGTGKETQYF. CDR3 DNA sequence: TGTGCCAGCAGCTTAGGGACAGGGAAAGAGACCCAGTACTTC.